This T cell receptor beta chain was observed in a study of T cells in Graves' hyperthyroidism and ophthalmopathy. Study at large: The blood sample was taken at first diagnosis, before treatment began.

RNA transcripts were the template for amplifying TCR beta CDR3 regions. When the TCR CDR3 underwent first-round RT-PCR, the HTBI primer set was used. A single record per CDR3 protein comes from TCRdb applying MiXCR to the multiplex PCR reads. Of 350,000 to 400,000 distinct CDR3 sequences listed, roughly 14% are singletons. The specimen was blood. This clonotype was obtained from an older woman with Graves' hyperthyroidism.

CDR3 coding DNA: TGTGCCAGCATTTTCAGCGGGAGGCAGACCCAGTACTTC. Residues: CASIFSGRQTQYF. This chain connects TRBV6-9 to TRBJ2-5; 9 positions agree with TRBD2. The J segment lost 6 bases and the V segment lost 7 bases, leaving 6 bases of the junction unmatched. Germline assignment: CDR1 MNHGY and CDR2 SVAAGI. The CDR3 contains 13 residues.